This is a list of T cell receptor beta chains from one sample in a study of blood T cell repertoires in COVID-19. Clones were read by immunoSEQ multiplex PCR, and TCRdb kept only the in-frame ones, dropping some. The sample holds 45,000 to 55,000 clones, 83% seen once. Sequenced sample: peripheral blood. Receptor source: a human donor in a cohort sampled during active COVID-19. Each CDR3 is given with its conserved first and last residue. Each record gives: clone size, J gene, V gene, D gene, CDR3 DNA, CDR3 protein. D genes are given only for firm matches. Clone size is shown for a subset of rows, as once, few, many or a class of expanded clone.

NA,TRBJ2-1,TRBV19,NA,TGTGCCAGTAGCATAGGGCGGGCCAATGAGCAGTTCTTC,CASSIGRANEQFF
NA,TRBJ1-2,TRBV6-5,NA,TGTGCCAGCAGTTGGGGGGGTTTAAACTATGGCTACACCTTC,CASSWGGLNYGYTF
NA,TRBJ1-2,TRBV6-6,NA,TGTGCCATTACACACTCTCGGGGAAATTTCTATGGCTACACCTTC,CAITHSRGNFYGYTF
NA,TRBJ2-7,TRBV19,TRBD1,TGTGCCAGTAGTGGGAGGACAGGGATCGAGCAGTACTTC,CASSGRTGIEQYF
NA,TRBJ1-2,TRBV9,NA,TGTGCCAGCAGCTCACAGGGTCAGAACTATGGCTACACCTTC,CASSSQGQNYGYTF
NA,TRBJ2-1,TRBV5-4,TRBD1,TGTGCCAGCAGCTTGGGGGGACAGGGCAATGAGCAGTTCTTC,CASSLGGQGNEQFF
NA,TRBJ1-1,TRBV28,TRBD1,TGTGCCAGCAGTCACGACAGGGGATGGGATGAAGCTTTCTTT,CASSHDRGWDEAFF
NA,TRBJ2-2,TRBV3-1/TRBV3-2,TRBD1,TGTGCCAGCGGACAGGGTACCGGGGAGCTGTTTTTT,CASGQGTGELFF
NA,TRBJ1-6,TRBV7-9,NA,TGTGCCAGCAGCTCGGGGACATCCCTAAGCTCCTATAATTCACCCCTCCACTTT,CASSSGTSLSSYNSPLHF
NA,TRBJ2-3,TRBV24-1,TRBD1,TGTGCCACCAGTGATCCGGACAGGGCGGCTGGCACAGATACGCAGTATTTT,CATSDPDRAAGTDTQYF
NA,TRBJ2-3,TRBV19,NA,TGTGCCAGTAGCAATAGCGGTTATAGCACAGATACGCAGTATTTT,CASSNSGYSTDTQYF
NA,TRBJ2-7,TRBV18,TRBD2,TGTGCCAGCTCACCACGGGCGGGGGGGAACTACGAGCAGTACTTC,CASSPRAGGNYEQYF
NA,TRBJ2-7,TRBV30,TRBD2,TGTGCCTGGGGAATTAGCGGGGTGACCGAGCAGTACTTC,CAWGISGVTEQYF
NA,TRBJ1-4,TRBV5-4,NA,TGTGCCAGCAGCTTGGCCGCGGAGGCGTCTAATGAAAAACTGTTTTTT,CASSLAAEASNEKLFF
NA,TRBJ2-1,TRBV18,NA,TGTGCCAGCTCACCAAAAGATCGTGGGGCTTACAATGAGCAGTTCTTC,CASSPKDRGAYNEQFF
NA,TRBJ2-3,TRBV15,TRBD1,TGTGCCACCAGCAGAGATCAGCGGGACAGGGGGCAGGCGCAGTATTTT,CATSRDQRDRGQAQYF
NA,TRBJ2-7,TRBV6-5,TRBD1,TGTGCCAGCGGACAGGAACCCTACGAGCAGTACTTC,CASGQEPYEQYF
once,TRBJ1-1,TRBV18,NA,TGTGCCAGCTCACCGCAGGGCACTGAAGCTTTCTTT,CASSPQGTEAFF
NA,TRBJ2-2,TRBV2,TRBD1,TGTGCCAGCACGACAGGGGCGAACACCGGGGAGCTGTTTTTT,CASTTGANTGELFF
once,TRBJ1-2,TRBV6-5,NA,TGTGCCAGCAGGAGATCCGCTAACTATGGCTACACCTTC,CASRRSANYGYTF
NA,TRBJ1-1,TRBV11-2,NA,TGTGCCAGCACCCAAAGGGTGTGGGGGGTCGTTAACACTGAAGCTTTCTTT,CASTQRVWGVVNTEAFF
NA,TRBJ2-1,TRBV11-2,NA,TGTGCCAGCAGCTGGTCGCTAGACCAGTTCTTC,CASSWSLDQFF
NA,TRBJ2-7,TRBV5-6,NA,TGTGCCAGCAGCTGGGGCGGAACCTACGAGCAGTACTTC,CASSWGGTYEQYF
NA,TRBJ2-7,TRBV7-9,TRBD1,TGTGCCAGCAGCTGGGGACAGATCTACGAGCAGTACTTC,CASSWGQIYEQYF
NA,TRBJ1-4,TRBV7-9,NA,TGTGCCAGCAGCCCAGCGGCCCTTAATGAAAAACTGTTTTTT,CASSPAALNEKLFF
NA,TRBJ2-7,TRBV6-2/TRBV6-3,TRBD2,TGTGCCAGCAGGCCTGCGGGGGGCCTATACGAGCAGTACTTC,CASRPAGGLYEQYF
NA,TRBJ2-1,TRBV6-6,NA,TGTGCCAGCAGTTATTCTTTTGGGGGCGGGCACAATGAGCAGTTCTTC,CASSYSFGGGHNEQFF
once,TRBJ2-7,TRBV28,TRBD2,TGTGCCAGCAGCCCTCTAGCGGGGTACTTCTACGAGCAGTACTTC,CASSPLAGYFYEQYF
NA,TRBJ2-7,TRBV5-1,NA,TGCGCCAGCAGATTAGGGGGAATAGGCGCCTACGAGCAGTACTTC,CASRLGGIGAYEQYF
NA,TRBJ1-6,TRBV30,TRBD1,TGTGCCTGGAGTGGGGGACAGGGTTGGGTGGGAGATAATTCACCCCTCCACTTT,CAWSGGQGWVGDNSPLHF
few,TRBJ2-4,TRBV5-8,NA,TGTGCCAGCAGCACAGGGAATTCTGGTGGAAACATTCAGTACTTC,CASSTGNSGGNIQYF
NA,TRBJ1-2,TRBV14,NA,TGTGCCAGCAGCCCCAGGCGGGGAAATGGCTACACCTTC,CASSPRRGNGYTF
NA,TRBJ2-7,TRBV5-1,TRBD1,TGCGCCAGCAGCCCTGGACAGGGAATCTCCTACGAGCAGTACTTC,CASSPGQGISYEQYF
few,TRBJ2-5,TRBV20-1,NA,TGCAGTGCCTCCCCGTTGGAGACCCAGTACTTC,CSASPLETQYF
NA,TRBJ2-3,TRBV19,TRBD1,TGTGCCAGTAGTTGGGGACAGGGAGTGGATACGCAGTATTTT,CASSWGQGVDTQYF
NA,TRBJ2-2,TRBV6-6,NA,TGTGCCAGCAGTTATAGGGCAGGAGGGAACACCGGGGAGCTGTTTTTT,CASSYRAGGNTGELFF
NA,TRBJ2-3,TRBV5-4,NA,TGTGCCAGCAGCTTGGCTCGTAGCCTCACAGATACGCAGTATTTT,CASSLARSLTDTQYF
NA,TRBJ2-3,TRBV30,NA,TGTGCCTGGAGTGTACGGCGCGGTTGGACAACAGATACGCAGTATTTT,CAWSVRRGWTTDTQYF
NA,TRBJ1-5,TRBV19,TRBD1,TGTGCCAGTAGTCCAACAGGGGGAGGGCAGCCCCAGCATTTT,CASSPTGGGQPQHF
NA,TRBJ2-5,TRBV27,TRBD2,TGTGCCAGCAGTTTACGGGGGGACCCTGGAGAGACCCAGTACTTC,CASSLRGDPGETQYF
NA,TRBJ1-1,TRBV7-9,NA,TGTGCCAGCAGCTTAGTGCAGGGCTTTTGGAACACTGAAGCTTTCTTT,CASSLVQGFWNTEAFF
NA,TRBJ1-5,TRBV20-1,NA,TGCAGTGCTAGTAACAGACAAAATAGCAATCAGCCCCAGCATTTT,CSASNRQNSNQPQHF
NA,TRBJ1-2,TRBV28,NA,TGTGCCAGCAGTCTAGGGGCAGGGAACTATGGCTACACCTTC,CASSLGAGNYGYTF
few,TRBJ2-7,TRBV10-1,TRBD1,TGCGCCAGCAGCACCCACAGGGGGACATCCTACGAGCAGTACTTC,CASSTHRGTSYEQYF